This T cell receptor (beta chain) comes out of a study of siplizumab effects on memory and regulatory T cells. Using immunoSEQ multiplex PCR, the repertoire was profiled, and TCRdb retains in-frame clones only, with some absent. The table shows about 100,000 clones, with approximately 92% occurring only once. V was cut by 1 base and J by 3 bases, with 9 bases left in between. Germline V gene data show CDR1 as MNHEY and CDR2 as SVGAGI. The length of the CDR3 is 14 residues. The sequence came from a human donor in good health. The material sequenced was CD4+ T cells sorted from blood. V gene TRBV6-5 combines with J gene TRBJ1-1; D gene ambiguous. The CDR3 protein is CASSYLLPDTEAFF. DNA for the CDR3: TGTGCCAGCAGTTACTTATTACCGGACACTGAAGCTTTCTTT.